This paragraph covers one T cell receptor (beta chain) sequence. Each sample provided at least 5.5 micrograms of extracted total RNA. Trimming removed 4 bases from V and 9 bases from J; junction bases left unmatched: 8. Germline CDR1 MNHEY, CDR2 SMNVEV (reference sequence). The CDR3 loop spans 15 amino acids. This sample was taken from a study of blood T cells in healthy people across ages. Sample-barcoded 5' priming and a J-beta primer mix drove a second PCR of roughly 7 to 11 cycles. Using its own MiXCR run on the 5' RACE reads, TCRdb lists one record per CDR3 protein. This repertoire shows about 1 million distinct CDR3 sequences, almost 25% found once; its top ten account for approximately 0.75%. Separately, the same data were catalogued under a study of T cells of mothers and their children. That investigation notes: A few mothers and their six children, all healthy Caucasians, donated. The effect of thymic selection on TCR recombination output is similar between related and unrelated pairs. No clone of persistent microchimeric T cells was detected.

This sequence was found in a girl aged 2 to 10 in good health. V is TRBV27 and J is TRBJ2-4, with TRBD2 matching 11 bases. Specimen: blood. The CDR3 DNA sequence: TGTGCCAGCAGTTCAGTGACTAGCGGGATTGGCATTCAGTACTTC. Protein product: CASSSVTSGIGIQYF.